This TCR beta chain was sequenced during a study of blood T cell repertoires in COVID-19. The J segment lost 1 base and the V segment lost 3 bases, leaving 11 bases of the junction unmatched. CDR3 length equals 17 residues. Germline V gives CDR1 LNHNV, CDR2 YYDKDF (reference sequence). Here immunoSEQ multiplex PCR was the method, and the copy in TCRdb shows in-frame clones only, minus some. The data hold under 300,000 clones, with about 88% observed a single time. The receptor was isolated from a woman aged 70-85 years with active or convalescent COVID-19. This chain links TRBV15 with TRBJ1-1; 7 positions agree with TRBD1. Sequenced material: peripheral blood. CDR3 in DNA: TGTGCCACCAGCAGTCCATGGGGACAGACCTGGAACACTGAAGCTTTCTTT. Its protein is CATSSPWGQTWNTEAFF.